Listed here are 10 T cell receptor beta chains from one sample, sequenced in a study of CXCR3-negative and CXCR3-positive naive CD8 T cells. Study-wide results and limits: Higher TRB CDR3 hydrophobicity marked CXCR3-positive naive cells relative to CXCR3-negative naive cells.

Preparation of TRB cDNA libraries relied on 5' RACE carrying UMI labels. TCRdb re-called the 5' RACE reads and shows each CDR3 protein once, DNA omitted. The sample has some 120,000 distinct CDR3 sequences. For these receptors, no antigen is known. Material: naive CXCR3+ CD8+ T cells from blood. This sample's subset: CD45RO-CCR7+CD27+CD95- naive CD8+ T cells expressing CXCR3 (TNR3+). The receptors come from a human donor in good health. Some clones in this sample may be carry-over from other donors' samples.

The V call is TRBV28, the J call TRBJ2-1; the TCRdb call, TRBD2, lacks DNA for checking. This CDR3 contains 14 residues. Germline V gene lookup returns CDR1 MDHEN and CDR2 SYDVKM. This chain's CDR3 is CASSYSGSYNEQFF.

The chain links TRBV3-1 to TRBJ2-7; TCRdb's D gene call, TRBD2, goes unchecked for lack of DNA. The CDR3 is made up of 14 amino acids. Germline CDR1 reads LGHDT; CDR2 reads YNNKEL (reference sequence). The CDR3: CASSARYPPGEQYF.

J is TRBJ2-1 and V is TRBV29-1; with no DNA, the TCRdb D assignment of TRBD1 cannot be verified. The germline CDR1 and CDR2 sequences are SQVTM and ANQGSEA. The CDR3 has 15 amino acids. The CDR3 spells CSVSGPGSPIREQFF.

This chain joins TRBV14 and TRBJ1-1. CDR1 is SGHDN, CDR2 FVKESK, per germline. CDR3 length equals 11 residues. The CDR3 here is CASSLGPEAFF.

V is TRBV29-1 and J is TRBJ1-1; TCRdb lists TRBD1, though no DNA is available to test this call. This CDR3 has 14 residues. The germline V gene encodes CDR1 SQVTM and CDR2 ANQGSEA. Here the CDR3 reads CSVEFGQENTEAFF.

V usage is TRBV7-6 and J usage is TRBJ2-5; the TCRdb call, TRBD2, lacks DNA for checking. The germline CDR1 and CDR2 sequences are SGHVS and FNYEAQ. The CDR3 is 15 amino acids. The CDR3 reads CASSTLAGGPETQYF.

The chain combines TRBV15 with TRBJ1-5; TCRdb's assignment of TRBD1 cannot be checked, as there is no DNA. Germline V gives CDR1 LNHNV, CDR2 YYDKDF (reference sequence). The CDR3 loop spans 15 amino acids. The CDR3 region is CATSIQDNSNQHQHF.

The genes are TRBV28 and TRBJ1-2; TCRdb's D call, TRBD1, is unchecked because there is no DNA. Per germline, CDR1 MDHEN and CDR2 SYDVKM. There are 12 residues in the CDR3. CDR3: CASSSGSVGYTF.

The gene calls are TRBV5-5 and TRBJ2-7. Germline assignment: CDR1 SGHKS and CDR2 YYEKEE (reference sequence). CDR3 length: 14 residues. CDR3 in amino acids: CASSFYRASYEQYF.

The chain combines TRBV5-1 with TRBJ2-7. There are 13 residues in the CDR3. Germline loops: CDR1 SGHRS, CDR2 YFSETQ. The CDR3 is CASSLVGLYEQYF.